One sample yielded the 30 T cell receptor beta chains listed below, sequenced in a study of cytomegalovirus exposure and HLA in healthy donors. The PCR made use of 60 Vbeta and 13 Jbeta primers. Profiled with immunoSEQ multiplex PCR; TCRdb holds only in-frame clones, not every one. Of 120,000 to 150,000 clones listed, approximately 83% were seen once; the top ten hold around 2.5%. The sample comprised PBMCs. These receptors came from a male donor in good health and CMV-seronegative.

V and J are TRBV28 and TRBJ2-2; D possibly corresponds to TRBD2 (6 bases). From germline, CDR1 is MDHEN and CDR2 SYDVKM. Between the trimmed V and J ends, which lost 2 bases and 4 bases, there was a span of 8 bases. This CDR3 spans 14 amino acids. CDR3 bases: TGTGCCAGCAGTTTAGGGACTCGCACCGGGGAGCTGTTTTTT. Translated: CASSLGTRTGELFF.

This clone was observed a single time. V gene TRBV4-3 combines with J gene TRBJ2-1, with 15 bases lining up with TRBD2. The trim removed 1 base at V and 7 bases at J, leaving 8 bases unmatched. The CDR3 length is 18 residues. CDR1 LGHNA and CDR2 YSLEER come from the germline V gene. DNA for the CDR3: TGCGCCAGCAGCCAAGCCCGGACTAGCGGGAGGGCAGGAAATGAGCAGTTCTTC. Its translation: CASSQARTSGRAGNEQFF.

The gene calls are TRBV5-6 and TRBJ1-1; D is uncertain. This CDR3 is 13 amino acids long. Germline assignment: CDR1 SGHDT and CDR2 YYEEEE. Trimming shortened V by 6 bases and J by 13 bases, and 22 bases separated the two germline ends. The CDR3 loop is CASTIAGSGKLFF. CDR3 nucleotide sequence: TGTGCCAGCACCATTGCTGGGAGCGGGAAGCTTTTCTTT.

The V and J genes are TRBV5-4 and TRBJ2-1; possibly TRBD2 for D (5 bases). The V and J ends lost 0 bases and 1 base respectively, with 8 bases between them. The CDR3 is 15 amino acids. Germline V gene data show CDR1 as SGHNT and CDR2 as YYREEE (reference sequence). The CDR3 bases are TGTGCCAGCAGCTTGGGCGGGCCTTCCTACAATGAGCAGTTCTTC. The encoded protein is CASSLGGPSYNEQFF.

The chain employs TRBV15 and TRBJ1-2; 9 bases fit TRBD1. Per germline, CDR1 LNHNV and CDR2 YYDKDF (reference sequence). The CDR3 loop spans 14 amino acids. With V trimmed by 1 base and J by 4 bases, 1 base remained unmatched. The CDR3: CATSRGTGVYGYTF. In DNA, the CDR3 is TGTGCCACCAGCAGAGGGACAGGGGTCTATGGCTACACCTTC.

This clone was seen once. The V gene is TRBV10-1, the J gene TRBJ2-3, with a possible D match to TRBD1 (5 bases). This CDR3 is built from 14 residues. The germline V gene encodes CDR1 WNHNN and CDR2 SYGVQD (reference sequence). V was pared by 2 bases and J by 6 bases, with 12 bases between. CDR3 DNA sequence: TGCGCCAGCAGTGAGGGTAGGGGTCAGGATACGCAGTATTTT. This gives the protein CASSEGRGQDTQYF.

This chain joins TRBV5-1 and TRBJ2-3, with D perhaps matching TRBD1 (6 bases). This CDR3 has 15 residues. CDR1 and CDR2 from the germline V gene are SGHRS and YFSETQ. The germline V and J ends were trimmed by 5 bases and 3 bases, with 16 bases remaining between them. CDR3 residues: CASSPQGQRTDTQYF. The CDR3 DNA is TGCGCCAGCAGTCCCCAGGGGCAGAGGACAGATACGCAGTATTTT.

V is TRBV9 and J is TRBJ1-4; a possible D gene is TRBD1 (5 bases). Trimming took 1 base from V and 7 from J, leaving 11 bases between them. CDR1 and CDR2 from the germline V gene are SGDLS and YYNGEE. The CDR3 covers 14 residues. CDR3 in DNA: TGTGCCAGCAGCGTAAGACAGTCGGCTGAAAAACTGTTTTTT. It encodes CASSVRQSAEKLFF.

The chain recombines TRBV7-9 with TRBJ2-2; 9 bases fit TRBD1. V lost 5 bases to trimming and J lost 7 bases; unmatched junction nucleotides: 8. Germline values: CDR1 SEHNR, CDR2 FQNEAQ (reference sequence). The CDR3 consists of 15 residues. The CDR3 sequence is CASSLLGQGIGELFF. The DNA for the CDR3 is TGTGCCAGCAGCCTATTGGGACAGGGAATCGGGGAGCTGTTTTTT.

This chain connects TRBV6-1 to TRBJ2-5; D is possibly TRBD2 (6 bases). This CDR3 contains 15 residues. Trimming pared 5 bases from V and 4 bases from J, leaving 17 bases between. Germline V gene lookup returns CDR1 MNHNS and CDR2 SASEGT. This CDR3 reads CASSLEAGAGETQYF. The CDR3 coding sequence is TGTGCCAGCAGTCTAGAAGCGGGCGCGGGAGAGACCCAGTACTTC.

Turning to this clone: The junction departs from the called germline gene at one end, perhaps through a read error. This CDR3 is also generated by other DNA sequences in the sample. The chain couples TRBV7-9 to TRBJ2-7; D might be TRBD2 (6 bases). The germline V gene encodes CDR1 SEHNR and CDR2 FQNEAQ (reference sequence). This CDR3 contains 15 residues. The chain's CDR3 is CASSSRDSTSYEQYF. Written as DNA, the CDR3 is TGTGCCAGCAGCTCCCGGGACTCCACCTCCTACGAGCAGTACTTT.

This clone was recorded a few times. This chain links TRBV10-1 with TRBJ2-7, with 9 bases identical to TRBD2. The junction had 6 bases not matched to a gene; V was cut back by 2 bases and J by 4 bases. The germline V gene encodes CDR1 WNHNN and CDR2 SYGVQD (reference sequence). The CDR3 covers 15 residues. The CDR3 loop is CASSEPASGIYEQYF. The CDR3 DNA follows: TGCGCCAGCAGTGAGCCCGCTAGCGGGATTTACGAGCAGTACTTC.

V usage is TRBV28 and J usage is TRBJ2-1, with 10 bases fitting TRBD2. The CDR3 runs 16 residues. Trimming removed 6 bases from V and 5 bases from J; junction bases left unmatched: 10. Germline CDR1 reads MDHEN; CDR2 reads SYDVKM. The CDR3 DNA reads TGTGCCAGCAGCCCCAGAGCGGGAGGGCCAAACAATGAGCAGTTCTTC. Translating it yields CASSPRAGGPNNEQFF. The whole variable domain, remainder taken from reference TRBV28 and TRBJ2-1, is DVKVTQSSRYLVKRTGEKVFLECVQDMDHENMFWYRQDPGLGLRLIYFSYDVKMKEKGDIPEGYSVSREKKERFSLILESASTNQTSMYLCASSPRAGGPNNEQFFGPGTRLTVL.

This chain uses TRBV30 with TRBJ2-1; 13 bases match TRBD2. V shed 2 bases, J shed 7 bases, and the junction held 8 bases outside the gene matches. Germline V gives CDR1 GTSNPN, CDR2 SVGIG (reference sequence). The CDR3 has 16 amino acids. CDR3 in amino acids: CAWSFPTSGRDNEQFF. The CDR3, as DNA: TGTGCCTGGAGTTTTCCCACTAGCGGGAGGGATAATGAGCAGTTCTTC.

In the case of this clone: Sequence at one end of the junction differs from germline and may be a read error. V gene TRBV27 combines with J gene TRBJ2-1; tentatively, D is TRBD2 (6 bases). The CDR3 runs 16 residues. Germline-derived CDR1 and CDR2 are MNHEY and SMNVEV (reference sequence). CDR3 in DNA: TGTGCCAGCAGTTGGAGTAGCGGAAACCCCTACGATGAGCAGTTCTTC. It translates to CASSWSSGNPYDEQFF.

The V and J genes are TRBV9 and TRBJ2-5; 15 positions match TRBD2. This CDR3 has 17 amino acids. Germline trimming cut 3 bases from V and 1 base from J; bases unmatched to any gene: 4. Germline V CDR1 and CDR2: SGDLS, YYNGEE. CDR3 DNA: TGTGCCAGCAGCGGACCGGGACTAGCGGGAGGCCAAGAGACCCAGTACTTC. Translating gives CASSGPGLAGGQETQYF.

This clone was seen a handful of times. This chain uses TRBV4-3 with TRBJ1-1, with a possible D match to TRBD1 (6 bases). The CDR3 is 13 residues long. Germline V gene data show CDR1 as LGHNA and CDR2 as YSLEER. V lost 0 bases and J 4 bases, leaving 6 bases between the germline ends. CDR3 protein: CASSQEDSTEAFF. The CDR3 DNA sequence: TGCGCCAGCAGCCAAGAGGACAGCACTGAAGCTTTCTTT.

This chain connects TRBV7-9 to TRBJ2-7; 10 nucleotides match TRBD2. Germline V gene data show CDR1 as SEHNR and CDR2 as FQNEAQ (reference sequence). This CDR3 spans 16 amino acids. The V and J ends lost 0 bases and 3 bases, in that order; junction bases with no gene match: 5. CDR3 sequence (DNA): TGTGCCAGCAGCTTAGCGAGCCTAGCGGGAGTCTACGAGCAGTACTTC. It translates to CASSLASLAGVYEQYF. The full variable domain, with the rest looked up from reference TRBV7-9 and TRBJ2-7, is DTGVSQNPRHKITKRGQNVTFRCDPISEHNRLYWYRQTLGQGPEFLTYFQNEAQLEKSRLLSDRFSAERPKGSFSTLEIQRTEQGDSAMYLCASSLASLAGVYEQYFGPGTRLTVT.

V and J are TRBV19 and TRBJ2-7; 8 bases line up with TRBD1. J was trimmed by 4 bases and V by 2 bases; bases with no gene match: 7. The CDR3 contains 15 residues. Germline CDR1 and CDR2: LNHDA and SQIVND (reference sequence). The CDR3 DNA reads as TGTGCCAGTAGTATATCGCAGGGGGCGCGGTACGAGCAGTACTTC. It codes for CASSISQGARYEQYF.

This chain joins TRBV27 and TRBJ1-6; no clear D. V was shortened by 7 bases and J by 7 bases, with 17 bases between the two germline ends. CDR1 is MNHEY and CDR2 is SMNVEV in the germline V gene (reference sequence). The CDR3 has 15 amino acids. The CDR3 loop is CASKTLRVTNSPLHF. CDR3 nucleotide sequence: TGTGCCAGCAAGACCCTCCGGGTCACCAATTCACCCCTCCACTTT.

This chain connects TRBV30 to TRBJ2-5; TRBD2 is a possible D gene (6 bases). The J call may be incorrect, as the DNA end agrees better with TRBJ2-7. There are 14 residues in the CDR3. From germline, CDR1 is GTSNPN and CDR2 SVGIG (reference sequence). The CDR3 spells CAWSVGTSKDEQYF. In DNA, the CDR3 is TGTGCCTGGAGTGTAGGAACTAGCAAGGACGAGCAGTACTTC.

The CDR3 DNA follows: TGTGCCAGCAGCCTGACAGGGGAGGGCTACGAGCAGTACTTC. Amino acid sequence: CASSLTGEGYEQYF. The gene calls are TRBV7-9 and TRBJ2-7; D is possibly TRBD1 (8 bases). V was shortened by 5 bases and J by 3 bases, with 14 bases between the two germline ends. This CDR3 comprises 14 residues. From germline, CDR1 is SEHNR and CDR2 FQNEAQ (reference sequence).

CDR3 in DNA: TGTGCCAGCAGCTACCCTGGCGGGGACAGGGGGGAAGCTGGCTACACCTTC. Translating it yields CASSYPGGDRGEAGYTF. The rearrangement uses TRBV7-9 and TRBJ1-2; TRBD1 matches 11 bases. The V segment lost 4 bases and the J segment 7 bases; nucleotides outside the gene matches: 14. The CDR3 spans 17 residues. CDR1 is SEHNR, CDR2 FQNEAQ, per germline (reference sequence). Full variable domain (rest looked up from reference TRBV7-9 and TRBJ1-2): DTGVSQNPRHKITKRGQNVTFRCDPISEHNRLYWYRQTLGQGPEFLTYFQNEAQLEKSRLLSDRFSAERPKGSFSTLEIQRTEQGDSAMYLCASSYPGGDRGEAGYTFGSGTRLTVV.

The chain has TRBV7-3 and TRBJ2-7; D perhaps matches TRBD1 (6 bases). This CDR3 has 15 residues. Germline V gene sequence: CDR1 SGHTA, CDR2 FQGTGA. Deletions cut 1 base from V and 5 bases from J, with 15 bases between. In DNA, the CDR3 is TGTGCCAGCAGCTTAAAACCCCGGGACATAAACGAGCAGTACTTC. This encodes CASSLKPRDINEQYF.

This clone has just one count. This chain links TRBV7-8 with TRBJ2-3; TRBD1 agrees at 10 bases. The germline V gene encodes CDR1 SGHVS and CDR2 FQNEAQ. The CDR3 length is 18 residues. Trimming at V came to 4 bases and at J to 4 bases, leaving 14 bases not matched to a gene. Here the CDR3 reads CASSSIWTGTGAPDTQYF. The DNA of the CDR3 is TGTGCCAGCAGCTCCATATGGACCGGGACAGGGGCCCCAGATACGCAGTATTTT.

This rearrangement joins TRBV7-6 to TRBJ2-1, with D possibly TRBD2 on 5 matching bases. The CDR3 runs 15 residues. Germline V lookup: CDR1 SGHVS, CDR2 FNYEAQ. Trimming cost V 1 base and J 7 bases, with 14 bases left between them. The CDR3 DNA is TGTGCCAGCAGCTTAGGCCCCATCCGAGGGAATGAGCAGTTCTTC. It encodes CASSLGPIRGNEQFF.

The chain links TRBV5-5 to TRBJ2-1, with 10 bases aligning to TRBD1. The CDR3 length is 16 residues. CDR1 and CDR2 from the germline V gene are SGHKS and YYEKEE (reference sequence). The V gene end was trimmed by 0 bases and the J gene end by 7 bases; junction bases not matched to a gene: 7. The CDR3 region is CASSLGPRDRGNEQFF. The DNA of the CDR3 is TGTGCCAGCAGCTTGGGGCCAAGGGACAGGGGAAATGAGCAGTTCTTC.

The chain recombines TRBV19 with TRBJ1-1; D is ambiguous. CDR1 and CDR2 from the germline V gene are LNHDA and SQIVND (reference sequence). V was trimmed by 1 base and J by 5 bases, leaving 8 bases between them. CDR3 length equals 13 residues. The CDR3 reads CASSIGQLTEAFF. For the CDR3, the DNA is TGTGCCAGTAGTATAGGGCAGTTGACTGAAGCTTTCTTT.

V is TRBV6-5 and J is TRBJ2-1, with 8 positions matching TRBD2. With V trimmed by 5 bases and J by 6 bases, 6 bases remained unmatched. The CDR3 extends over 14 amino acids. CDR1 is MNHEY, CDR2 SVGAGI, per germline. The CDR3 nucleotides read TGTGCCAGCAGTACCGGGACTAGAGTCAATGAGCAGTTCTTC. Translated, it gives CASSTGTRVNEQFF.

The chain carries TRBV10-3 and TRBJ2-3; 9 nucleotides agree with TRBD1. The CDR3 is made up of 16 amino acids. Germline V gene lookup returns CDR1 ENHRY and CDR2 SYGVKD. The junction had 7 bases not matched to a gene; V was cut back by 4 bases and J by 2 bases. The CDR3 region is CAISGEGQGYTDTQYF. The CDR3 nucleotides are TGTGCCATCAGTGGAGAGGGACAGGGATACACAGATACGCAGTATTTT.